These 11 T cell receptor beta chains originate from one sample sequenced in a study of T cells after yellow fever vaccination. MiXCR, applied by TCRdb to the 5' RACE reads, yields one record per CDR3 protein. The table shows fewer than 500,000 distinct CDR3 sequences, with around 20% occurring only once. The sequencing used PBMCs, collected before the yellow fever booster vaccination. Every receptor here comes from a man aged 18 to 29 who received the YFV17D yellow fever vaccine.

The chain joins TRBV2 to TRBJ2-7; 11 bases agree with TRBD2. J lost 6 bases, V lost 9 bases, and 7 bases had no gene match. The CDR3 is 13 residues long. The germline CDR1 and CDR2 sequences are SNHLY and FYNNEI. The CDR3 reads CASAGGLAAEQYV. The CDR3 DNA reads as TGTGCCAGTGCGGGGGGACTAGCGGCCGAGCAGTACGTC.

The chain has TRBV28 and TRBJ1-5, with a weak D call TRBD1 (6 bases). V was cut by 8 bases and J by 9 bases, with 11 bases left in between. Germline loops: CDR1 MDHEN, CDR2 SYDVKM. There are 11 residues in the CDR3. For the CDR3, the DNA is TGTGCCAGCCGTAGGGGGGGGCCCCAGCATTTT. Its translation is CASRRGGPQHF.

V gene TRBV7-2 combines with J gene TRBJ2-5; TRBD2 aligns across 9 bases. With V trimmed by 6 bases and J by 4 bases, 6 bases remained unmatched. Germline values: CDR1 SGHTA, CDR2 FQGNSA. This CDR3 is 14 amino acids long. CDR3 DNA sequence: TGTGCCAGCAGACGCGGGGGGGGTGGAGAGACCCAGTACTTC. Residues: CASRRGGGGETQYF.

This clonotype was found a few times. The J gene is TRBJ2-5, the V gene TRBV21-1; whether TRBD1, the table's D call, matches the DNA was not checked. TRBV21-1 is given as a pseudogene. The length of the CDR3 is 14 residues. The CDR3 coding sequence is TGTGCCAGCAGATGGACAGGCCAGGTGGGGACCCAGTACTTC. It translates to CASRWTGQVGTQYF.

J is TRBJ1-2 and V is TRBV5-1; D remains ambiguous. The CDR3 loop spans 16 amino acids. CDR1 is SGHRS and CDR2 is YFSETQ in the germline V gene. V shed 6 bases and J shed 4 bases, with 22 bases lying between them. The CDR3: CASTGLLETGRYGYTF. The DNA of the CDR3 is TGCGCCAGCACCGGACTGCTCGAAACCGGGCGCTATGGCTACACCTTC.

The V and J genes are TRBV7-2 and TRBJ2-1; 10 bases agree with TRBD1. Germline V gene lookup returns CDR1 SGHTA and CDR2 FQGNSA. The CDR3 contains 17 residues. V was clipped by 4 bases and J by 2 bases; unmatched bases: 8. This CDR3 reads CASSSRDRGGAYNEQFF. As DNA, the CDR3 is TGTGCCAGCAGCTCCCGGGACAGGGGAGGGGCCTACAATGAGCAGTTCTTC.

The V and J genes are TRBV7-9 and TRBJ2-7; TRBD2 might be the D (5 bases). Trimming took off 5 bases at V and 2 bases at J, with 13 bases between the two ends. Per the germline V gene, CDR1 is SEHNR and CDR2 is FQNEAQ (reference sequence). The CDR3 runs to 14 residues. The CDR3, as DNA: TGTGCCAGCAGCCTGCCCCGAGGGCCCTACGAGCAGTACTTC. This sequence encodes CASSLPRGPYEQYF.

This clonotype was counted a few times. J is TRBJ2-3 and V is TRBV4-2; D unclear. V lost 3 bases and J 2 bases, leaving 15 bases between the germline ends. This CDR3 has 16 residues. Germline CDR1 and CDR2: LGHNA and YNFKEQ. CDR3 DNA sequence: TGTGCCAGCAGCCAGTTGGCACGGGCGGTCACAGATACGCAGTATTTT. Translating it yields CASSQLARAVTDTQYF.

This clonotype was seen only once. This chain uses TRBV11-2 with TRBJ2-5; D call uncertain. The germline gives CDR1 SGHAT, CDR2 FQNNGV. Trimming shortened V by 1 base and J by 1 base, and 7 bases separated the two germline ends. This CDR3 is 14 amino acids long. CDR3 in DNA: TGTGCCAGCAGCTTAGTGTTCCTCCAAGAGACCCAGTACTTC. Protein sequence: CASSLVFLQETQYF.

This chain uses TRBV29-1 with TRBJ2-1; no clear D. Germline V gene lookup returns CDR1 SQVTM and CDR2 ANQGSEA. The CDR3 has 11 amino acids. Trimming pared 3 bases from V and 4 bases from J, leaving 4 bases between. The CDR3 loop is CSVERYNEQFF. CDR3 in DNA: TGCAGCGTTGAGAGGTACAATGAGCAGTTCTTC.

This clonotype was detected ten times or more. The rearrangement joins TRBV15 to TRBJ1-6; TRBD1 matches at 9 bases. With V trimmed by 2 bases and J by 7 bases, 6 bases remained unmatched. Germline lookup yields CDR1 LNHNV and CDR2 YYDKDF (reference sequence). This CDR3 is built from 16 residues. In DNA form, the CDR3 reads TGTGCCACCAGCAGATTTTCCGGGACAGGGAATTCACCCCTCCACTTT. Amino acids: CATSRFSGTGNSPLHF.